This T cell receptor beta chain was observed in a study of blood T cell repertoires in COVID-19. Looked up from germline, CDR1 is MNHEY and CDR2 is SVGAGI. The CDR3 has 14 amino acids. With 10 bases clipped from V and 4 bases from J, the junction kept 7 bases outside the gene matches. Only in-frame clones appear in the TCRdb table, and some are missing; sequencing was by immunoSEQ multiplex PCR. The sample carries about 300,000 clones, roughly 90% recorded once. The specimen sequenced was peripheral blood. The V and J genes are TRBV6-5 and TRBJ2-3; 11 bases line up with TRBD2. The receptor was derived from a man aged 18 to 30 who had recovered from COVID-19. The CDR3, as DNA: TGTGCCACCCAACTAGCGGGAGTGCCAGATACGCAGTATTTT. Encoded protein: CATQLAGVPDTQYF.